The entry below describes one T cell receptor (beta chain). As yet, its antigen is unknown. PCR primers comprised 60 Vbeta and 13 Jbeta primers. Assay: immunoSEQ multiplex PCR; the TCRdb copy retains only in-frame clones and omits some. This table holds around 85,000 clones, roughly 80% found once. These data belong to a study of cytomegalovirus exposure and HLA in healthy donors. Study in general: Most genotyped donors, 65% to 90% of about 400, had Caucasian-associated genetic ancestry. Study observations and caveats: In an earlier analysis, most TCR beta V segments were productive about 87% or about 30% of the time. A later analysis found that most CMV-associated TCR beta chains appeared HLA-restricted. Versus the approximately 700-donor mean, an Asian-associated ancestry cluster reportedly showed fewer N-insertions in a later analysis.

This CDR3 has 18 amino acids. V lost 5 bases to trimming and J lost 4 bases, with 26 bases between them. From germline, CDR1 is MNHEY and CDR2 SMNVEV (reference sequence). This receptor was taken from a male donor in good health and CMV-seronegative. Sequencing was done on a sample of PBMCs. The V gene is TRBV27, the J gene TRBJ1-2; D might be TRBD1 (5 bases). The CDR3 here is CASSTRAGDSLLPYGYTF. In DNA, the CDR3 is TGTGCCAGCAGTACGCGCGCTGGGGACTCTCTCCTTCCCTATGGCTACACCTTC.